This paragraph reports one TCR beta chain. Its antigen is not known. CDR3 length equals 13 residues. CDR1 is SGHTA and CDR2 is FQGNSA in the germline V gene. V was clipped by 4 bases and J by 6 bases, with 12 bases between them. The healthy adult donors were HIV-negative and reported no recent acute infections or vaccinations. The source of the sample is a study of shared clonotypes between healthy human individuals. Study findings and constraints: The diversity represented, both genetic and in exposure history, was limited by few donors. What naive subsets generally showed was a larger estimated richness than memory subsets showed. Generation of non-shared clonotypes was less probable than generation of clonotypes shared by all four donors.

The table came from immunoSEQ multiplex PCR; TCRdb's copy has only in-frame clones and leaves some out. The table includes over 1.4 million clones, over 95% detected once. The sample comprised naive CD4+ T cells sorted from blood. Subset reported: CD45RA+ positively selected. The rearrangement uses TRBV7-2 and TRBJ1-2; perhaps TRBD1 as D (5 bases). The clonotype was recovered from a man between 25 and 39 years old in good health. In DNA form, the CDR3 reads TGTGCCAGCAGCTCTCCGGGGCGCGATGGCTACACCTTC. Translating gives CASSSPGRDGYTF.